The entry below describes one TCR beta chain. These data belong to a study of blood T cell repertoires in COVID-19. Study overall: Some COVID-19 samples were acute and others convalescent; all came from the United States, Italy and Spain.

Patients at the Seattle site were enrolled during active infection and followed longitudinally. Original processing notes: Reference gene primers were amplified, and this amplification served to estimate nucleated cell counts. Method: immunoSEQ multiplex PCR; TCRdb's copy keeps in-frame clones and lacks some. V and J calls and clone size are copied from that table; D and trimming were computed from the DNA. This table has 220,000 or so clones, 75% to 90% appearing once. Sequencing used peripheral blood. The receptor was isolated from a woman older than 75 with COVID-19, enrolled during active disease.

In DNA form, the CDR3 reads TGTGCCACCGGAGACAGGGGGCGGGAGCAGTACTTC. Encoded protein: CATGDRGREQYF. The genes are TRBV15 and TRBJ2-7; 10 bases fit TRBD1. J lost 7 bases, V lost 8 bases, and 5 bases had no gene match. Germline values: CDR1 LNHNV, CDR2 YYDKDF (reference sequence). The CDR3 has 12 amino acids.